This T cell receptor beta chain was sequenced during a study of control samples from healthy donors and cancer patients (dated by TCRdb to the early 2020s). Relative to germline, V is 6 bases shorter and J is 0 bases shorter, with 21 bases between their ends. The germline V gene (reference sequence) gives CDR1 as LGHDT and CDR2 as YNNKEL. Counted from cysteine to phenylalanine, this CDR3 has 18 amino acids. Here the CDR3 DNA is all that survives: 54 bases in frame from base 1. Of note for this clone: This clone's antigen is unknown. The record has no base qualities; no much larger clone is one base away.

The library was generated by the immunoSEQ multiplex PCR assay. What TCRdb holds here is the immuneACCESS table cut down to in-frame rearrangements. Part of the clones is not present; checked against another copy, under half of the missing clones reflect an unresolved V gene, and the others are unexplained. For this sample there are roughly 120,000 clones; just over 90% appear just once. The ten largest clones represent roughly 1.7% of the sample. The sequence joins TRBV3-1 (or the pseudogene TRBV3-2) to TRBJ2-1, with no confidently assigned D gene. The receptor's source is a man in his fifties or sixties with head and neck cancer. The sample comprised PBMCs. The DNA is TGTGCCAGCAGACTATCACCGAACCGCGTACCCTCCTACAATGAGCAGTTCTTC. It translates to CASRLSPNRVPSYNEQFF.